These T cell receptor beta chains were read from a single sample in a study of human T cells and chemical hapten exposure. TCRdb re-derived calls from the RACE reads in MiXCR, one entry per CDR3 protein. Here the sample spans about 54,000 distinct CDR3 sequences, 9.5% to 10% being singletons. This specimen was whole blood, taken in connection with sensitization to the hapten diphenylcyclopropenone (DPC). These receptors were collected from a woman between 45 and 65 years old with alopecia areata. Some clones in this sample may be carry-over from other donors' samples. Both conserved end residues are part of each CDR3. A D gene is named only where the DNA matches it firmly. Clone size is shown for a subset of rows, as once, few, many or a class of expanded clone.

J gene | clone size | D gene | CDR3 length | V gene | CDR3 protein | CDR3 DNA
TRBJ1-6 | few | TRBD1 | 14 | TRBV5-5 | CASSPTGGRSPLHF | TGTGCCAGCAGTCCTACAGGGGGACGATCACCCCTCCACTTT
TRBJ1-1 | few | NA | 12 | TRBV28 | CASSLIWTEAFF | TGTGCCAGCAGTTTAATCTGGACTGAAGCTTTCTTT
TRBJ1-1 | NA | TRBD1 | 17 | TRBV6-2/TRBV6-3 | CASSSPRKPDRGTEAFF | TGTGCCAGCAGTTCTCCCAGAAAGCCCGACAGGGGCACTGAAGCTTTCTTT
TRBJ2-5 | few | TRBD2 | 14 | TRBV7-2 | CASSLQRGQETQYF | TGTGCCAGCAGCTTGCAGCGGGGGCAAGAGACCCAGTACTTC
TRBJ2-3 | few | NA | 12 | TRBV11-3 | CASSRAEDTQYF | TGTGCCAGCAGCCGAGCCGAGGATACGCAGTATTTT
TRBJ1-1 | many | NA | 11 | TRBV6-2/TRBV6-3 | CASSRTAEAFF | TGTGCCAGCAGCCGGACGGCTGAAGCTTTCTTT
TRBJ2-1 | NA | TRBD2 | 17 | TRBV27 | CASSPPFSSGDYNEQFF | TGTGCCAGCAGTCCGCCATTCTCTAGCGGGGATTACAATGAGCAGTTCTTC
TRBJ1-2 | few | TRBD1 | 16 | TRBV27 | CASSPWTGGGSYGYTF | TGTGCCAGCAGTCCTTGGACAGGGGGAGGAAGCTATGGCTACACCTTC
TRBJ1-3 | few | NA | 16 | TRBV20-1 | CSARPGLRSSGNTIYF | TGCAGTGCGAGGCCGGGACTCAGAAGCTCTGGAAACACCATATATTTT
TRBJ2-1 | many | NA | 16 | TRBV5-1 | CASSFYAGRTYNEQFF | TGCGCCAGCAGCTTTTACGCGGGACGGACTTACAATGAGCAGTTCTTC
TRBJ2-3 | NA | NA | 12 | TRBV10-3 | CAITSRTDTQYF | TGTGCCATTACTTCTCGCACAGATACGCAGTATTTT
TRBJ2-3 | few | NA | 13 | TRBV14 | CASSQDLADTQYF | TGTGCCAGCAGCCAAGATCTGGCAGATACGCAGTATTTT
TRBJ2-3 | few | NA | 13 | TRBV5-4 | CATQVPQSDTQYF | TGTGCCACCCAGGTCCCACAGTCAGATACGCAGTATTTT
TRBJ2-1 | few | TRBD2 | 18 | TRBV3-1 | CASSQVPRTSGKGNEQFF | TGTGCCAGCAGCCAAGTCCCCCGGACTAGCGGGAAGGGTAATGAGCAGTTCTTC
TRBJ2-7 | NA | NA | 13 | TRBV7-2 | CASSSGRPSPLIF | TGTGCCAGCAGCTCGGGACGGCCTTCCCCCCTAATCTTC
TRBJ2-3 | many | NA | 12 | TRBV10-2 | CASRQGADTQYF | TGCGCCAGCAGGCAGGGAGCAGATACGCAGTATTTT
TRBJ1-1 | few | TRBD1 | 16 | TRBV29-1 | CSVDNRGRYMNTEAFF | TGCAGCGTTGATAACAGGGGGCGATACATGAACACTGAAGCTTTCTTT